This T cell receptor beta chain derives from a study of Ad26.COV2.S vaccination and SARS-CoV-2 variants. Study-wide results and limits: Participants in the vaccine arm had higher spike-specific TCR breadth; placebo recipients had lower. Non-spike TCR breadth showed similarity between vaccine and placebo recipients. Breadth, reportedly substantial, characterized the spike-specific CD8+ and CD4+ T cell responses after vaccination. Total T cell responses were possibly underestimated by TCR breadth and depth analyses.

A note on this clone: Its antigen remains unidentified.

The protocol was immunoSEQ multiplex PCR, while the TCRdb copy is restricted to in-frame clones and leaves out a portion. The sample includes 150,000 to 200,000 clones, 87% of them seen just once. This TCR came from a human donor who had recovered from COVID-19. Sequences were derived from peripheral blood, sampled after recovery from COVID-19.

The CDR3 sequence: CASSPPDGTSSYEQYF. CDR3 coding DNA: TGTGCCAGCAGCCCTCCGGACGGAACTTCTTCCTACGAGCAGTACTTC. The V and J genes are TRBV3-1 (or the pseudogene TRBV3-2) and TRBJ2-7, with no clear D. CDR1 LGHDT and CDR2 YNNKEL come from the germline V gene (reference sequence). V lost 4 bases, J lost 1 base, and 17 bases lay in between. CDR3 size: 16 residues.